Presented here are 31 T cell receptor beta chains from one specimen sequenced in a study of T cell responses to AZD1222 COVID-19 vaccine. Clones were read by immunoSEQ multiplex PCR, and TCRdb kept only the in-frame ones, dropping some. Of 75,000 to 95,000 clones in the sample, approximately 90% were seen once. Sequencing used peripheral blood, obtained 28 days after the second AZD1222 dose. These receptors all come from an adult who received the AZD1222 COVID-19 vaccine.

CDR3 residues: CASLASDGRPDTQYF. For the CDR3, the DNA is TGCGCCAGCCTTGCCTCAGACGGGAGACCAGATACGCAGTATTTT. The chain has TRBV5-1 and TRBJ2-3, with D possibly matching TRBD2 (6 bases). The CDR3 is 15 amino acids. The germline CDR1 and CDR2 sequences are SGHRS and YFSETQ. The V gene lost 7 bases and the J gene lost 4 bases, with 19 bases spanning the gap.

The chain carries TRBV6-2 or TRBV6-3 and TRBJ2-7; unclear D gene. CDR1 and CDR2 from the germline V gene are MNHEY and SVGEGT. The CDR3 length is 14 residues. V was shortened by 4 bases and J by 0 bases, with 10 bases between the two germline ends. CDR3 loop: CASSFLTGSYEQYF. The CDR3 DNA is TGTGCCAGCAGTTTCCTAACGGGCTCCTACGAGCAGTACTTC.

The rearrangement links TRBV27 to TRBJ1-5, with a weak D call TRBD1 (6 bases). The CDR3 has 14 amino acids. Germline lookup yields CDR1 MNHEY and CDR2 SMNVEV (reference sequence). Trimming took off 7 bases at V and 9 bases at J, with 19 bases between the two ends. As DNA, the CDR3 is TGTGCCAGCACCCCGACAGGTCCCCAGGGGCCCCAGCATTTT. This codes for CASTPTGPQGPQHF.

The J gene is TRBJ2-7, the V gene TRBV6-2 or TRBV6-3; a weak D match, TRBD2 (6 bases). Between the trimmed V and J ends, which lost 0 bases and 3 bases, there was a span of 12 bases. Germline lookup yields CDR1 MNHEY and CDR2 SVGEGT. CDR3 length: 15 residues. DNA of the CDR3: TGTGCCAGCAGTTACTCCTCGGGTAGCGGCTACGAGCAGTACTTC. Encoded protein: CASSYSSGSGYEQYF.

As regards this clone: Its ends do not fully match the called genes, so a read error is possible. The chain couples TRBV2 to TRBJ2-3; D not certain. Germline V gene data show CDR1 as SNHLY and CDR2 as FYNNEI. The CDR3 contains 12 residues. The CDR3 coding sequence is TGTGCCAGCAGTGGGTTGTCCCCCACGCCGTATTTT. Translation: CASSGLSPTPYF.

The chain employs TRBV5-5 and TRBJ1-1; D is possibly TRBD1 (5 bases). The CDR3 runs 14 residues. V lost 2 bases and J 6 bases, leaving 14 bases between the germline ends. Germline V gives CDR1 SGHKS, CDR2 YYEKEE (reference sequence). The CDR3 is CASSFIMGVPEAFF. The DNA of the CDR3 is TGTGCCAGCAGCTTTATAATGGGGGTACCTGAAGCTTTCTTT.

The chain's CDR3 is CASNGTPGVPYEQYF. Here the CDR3 DNA reads TGTGCCAGCAATGGGACGCCCGGTGTCCCCTACGAGCAGTACTTC. V gene TRBV14 combines with J gene TRBJ2-7, with D perhaps matching TRBD1 or TRBD2 (5 bases each). Germline CDR1 and CDR2: SGHDN and FVKESK. V lost 7 bases, J lost 2 bases, and 18 bases lay in between. The CDR3 is 15 residues long.

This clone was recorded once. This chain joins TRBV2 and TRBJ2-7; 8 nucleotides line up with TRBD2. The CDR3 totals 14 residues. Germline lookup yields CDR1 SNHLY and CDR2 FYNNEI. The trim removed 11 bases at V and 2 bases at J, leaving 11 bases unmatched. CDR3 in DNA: TGTGCCGGCGCCCAGACTAGCGCCGCCTACGAGCAGTACTTC. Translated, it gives CAGAQTSAAYEQYF. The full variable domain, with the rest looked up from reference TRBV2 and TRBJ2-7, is EPEVTQTPSHQVTQMGQEVILRCVPISNHLYFYWYRQILGQKVEFLVSFYNNEISEKSEIFDDQFSVERPDGSNFTLKIRSTKLEDSAMYFCAGAQTSAAYEQYFGPGTRLTVT.

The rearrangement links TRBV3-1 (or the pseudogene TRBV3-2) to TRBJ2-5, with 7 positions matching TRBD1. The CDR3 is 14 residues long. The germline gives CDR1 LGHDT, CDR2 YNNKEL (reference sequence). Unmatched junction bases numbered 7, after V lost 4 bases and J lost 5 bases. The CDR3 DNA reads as TGTGCCAGCAGCCCTGGACAGGATGGGGAGACCCAGTACTTC. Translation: CASSPGQDGETQYF.

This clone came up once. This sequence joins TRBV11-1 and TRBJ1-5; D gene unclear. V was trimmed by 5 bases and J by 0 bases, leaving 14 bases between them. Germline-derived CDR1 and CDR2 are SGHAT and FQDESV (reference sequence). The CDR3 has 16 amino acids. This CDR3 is CASSLTGSDSNQPQHF. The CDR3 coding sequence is TGTGCCAGCAGCCTTACTGGCAGCGATAGCAATCAGCCCCAGCATTTT.

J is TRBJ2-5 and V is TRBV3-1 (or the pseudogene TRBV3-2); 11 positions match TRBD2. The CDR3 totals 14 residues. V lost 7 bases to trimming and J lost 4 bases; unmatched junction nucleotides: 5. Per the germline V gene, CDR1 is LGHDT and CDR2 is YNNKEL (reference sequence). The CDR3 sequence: CASNPSGRPETQYF. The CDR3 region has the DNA TGTGCCAGCAACCCTAGCGGGAGGCCAGAGACCCAGTACTTC.

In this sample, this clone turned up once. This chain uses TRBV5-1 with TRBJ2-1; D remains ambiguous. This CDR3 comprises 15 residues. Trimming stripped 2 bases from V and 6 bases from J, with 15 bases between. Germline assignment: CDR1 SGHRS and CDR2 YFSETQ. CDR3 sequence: CASSLVQPLLNEQFF. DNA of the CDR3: TGCGCCAGCAGCTTAGTACAGCCTCTTCTCAATGAGCAGTTCTTC.

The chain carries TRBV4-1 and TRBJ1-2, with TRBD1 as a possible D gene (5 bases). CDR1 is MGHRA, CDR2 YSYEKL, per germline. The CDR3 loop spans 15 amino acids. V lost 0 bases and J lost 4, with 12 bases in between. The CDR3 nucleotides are TGCGCCAGCAGCCAAGATTCCGGGACCGGCTATGGCTACACCTTC. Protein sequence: CASSQDSGTGYGYTF.

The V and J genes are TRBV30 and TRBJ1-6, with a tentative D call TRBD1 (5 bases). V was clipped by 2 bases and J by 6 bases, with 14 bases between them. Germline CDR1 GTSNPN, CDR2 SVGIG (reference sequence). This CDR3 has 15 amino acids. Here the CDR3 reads CAWSSPPGANSPLHF. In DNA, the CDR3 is TGTGCCTGGAGTTCTCCTCCCGGGGCTAATTCACCCCTCCACTTT.

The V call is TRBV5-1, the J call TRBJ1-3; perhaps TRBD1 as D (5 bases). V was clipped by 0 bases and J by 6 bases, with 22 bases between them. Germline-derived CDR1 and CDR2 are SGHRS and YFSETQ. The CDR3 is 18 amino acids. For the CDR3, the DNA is TGCGCCAGCAGCTTGGCCTCTGTCGGGGACCGGGCAGTAAACACCATATATTTT. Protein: CASSLASVGDRAVNTIYF.

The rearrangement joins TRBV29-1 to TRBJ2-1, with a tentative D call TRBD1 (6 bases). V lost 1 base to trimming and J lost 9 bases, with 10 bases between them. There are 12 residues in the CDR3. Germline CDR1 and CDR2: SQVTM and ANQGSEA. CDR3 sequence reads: CSVEVVRGEQFF. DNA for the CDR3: TGCAGCGTTGAAGTAGTCAGGGGTGAGCAGTTCTTC.

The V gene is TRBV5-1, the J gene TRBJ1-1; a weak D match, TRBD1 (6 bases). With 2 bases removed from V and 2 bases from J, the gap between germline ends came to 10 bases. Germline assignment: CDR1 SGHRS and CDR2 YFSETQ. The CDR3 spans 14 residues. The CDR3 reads CASSFQGTNTEAFF. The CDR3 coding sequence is TGCGCCAGCAGCTTCCAGGGGACAAACACTGAAGCTTTCTTT.

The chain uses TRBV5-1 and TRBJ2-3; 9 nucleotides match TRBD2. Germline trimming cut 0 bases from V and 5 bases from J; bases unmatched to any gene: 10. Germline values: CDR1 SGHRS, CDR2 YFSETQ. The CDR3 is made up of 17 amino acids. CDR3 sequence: CASSLGPSAGGIDTQYF. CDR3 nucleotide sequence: TGCGCCAGCAGCTTGGGGCCCTCCGCGGGAGGGATAGATACGCAGTATTTT. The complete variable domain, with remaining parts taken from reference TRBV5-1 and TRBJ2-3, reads KAGVTQTPRYLIKTRGQQVTLSCSPISGHRSVSWYQQTPGQGLQFLFEYFSETQRNKGNFPGRFSGRQFSNSRSEMNVSTLELGDSALYLCASSLGPSAGGIDTQYFGPGTRLTVL.

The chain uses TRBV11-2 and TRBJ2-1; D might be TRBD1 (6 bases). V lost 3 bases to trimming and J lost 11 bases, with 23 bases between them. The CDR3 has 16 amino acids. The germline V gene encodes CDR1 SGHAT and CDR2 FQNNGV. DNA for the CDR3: TGTGCCAGCAGCTTGCGGACAGACTACAATGAGCAGAAGCAGTTCTTC. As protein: CASSLRTDYNEQKQFF.

CDR3 nucleotide sequence: TGTGCCAGCAGCACAGCGAGAGGACAGGGGGGGACTGGAAACACCATATATTTT. It yields the protein CASSTARGQGGTGNTIYF. The rearrangement links TRBV11-2 to TRBJ1-3; 10 nucleotides line up with TRBD1. The germline V gene encodes CDR1 SGHAT and CDR2 FQNNGV. The CDR3 length is 18 residues. Germline trimming cut 5 bases from V and 2 bases from J; bases unmatched to any gene: 12.

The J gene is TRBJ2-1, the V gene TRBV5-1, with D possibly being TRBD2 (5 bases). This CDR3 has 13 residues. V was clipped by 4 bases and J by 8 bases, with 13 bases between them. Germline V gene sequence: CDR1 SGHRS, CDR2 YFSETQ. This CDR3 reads CASSDGLSDEQFF. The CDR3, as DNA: TGCGCCAGCAGCGACGGACTGTCGGATGAGCAGTTCTTC. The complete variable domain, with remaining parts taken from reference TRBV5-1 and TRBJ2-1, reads KAGVTQTPRYLIKTRGQQVTLSCSPISGHRSVSWYQQTPGQGLQFLFEYFSETQRNKGNFPGRFSGRQFSNSRSEMNVSTLELGDSALYLCASSDGLSDEQFFGPGTRLTVL.

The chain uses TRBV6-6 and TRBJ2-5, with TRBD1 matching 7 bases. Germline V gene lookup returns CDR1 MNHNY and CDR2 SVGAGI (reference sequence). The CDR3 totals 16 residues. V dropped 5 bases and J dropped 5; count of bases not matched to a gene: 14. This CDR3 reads CASSQSGQERFETQYF. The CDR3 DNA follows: TGTGCCAGCAGTCAAAGTGGACAGGAGAGGTTCGAGACCCAGTACTTC.

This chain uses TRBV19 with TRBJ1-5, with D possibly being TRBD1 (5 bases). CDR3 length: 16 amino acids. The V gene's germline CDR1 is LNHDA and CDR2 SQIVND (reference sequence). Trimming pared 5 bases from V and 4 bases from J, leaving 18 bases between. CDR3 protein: CASSPEAGQGNQPQHF. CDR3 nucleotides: TGTGCCAGTAGTCCTGAGGCGGGCCAGGGAAATCAGCCCCAGCATTTT.

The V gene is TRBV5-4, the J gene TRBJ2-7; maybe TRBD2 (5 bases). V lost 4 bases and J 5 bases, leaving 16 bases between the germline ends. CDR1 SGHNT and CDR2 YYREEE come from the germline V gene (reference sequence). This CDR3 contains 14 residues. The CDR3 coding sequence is TGTGCCAGCAGCCTCTTTCGGAGGTTTGACGAGCAGTACTTC. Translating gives CASSLFRRFDEQYF.

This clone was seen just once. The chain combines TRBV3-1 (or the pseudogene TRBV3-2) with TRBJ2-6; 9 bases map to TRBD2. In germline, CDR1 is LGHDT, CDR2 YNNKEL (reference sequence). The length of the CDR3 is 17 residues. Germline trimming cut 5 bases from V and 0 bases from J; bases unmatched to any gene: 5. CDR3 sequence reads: CASSTSGLVSGANVLTF. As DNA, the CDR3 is TGTGCCAGCAGCACTAGCGGGCTTGTCTCTGGGGCCAACGTCCTGACTTTC.

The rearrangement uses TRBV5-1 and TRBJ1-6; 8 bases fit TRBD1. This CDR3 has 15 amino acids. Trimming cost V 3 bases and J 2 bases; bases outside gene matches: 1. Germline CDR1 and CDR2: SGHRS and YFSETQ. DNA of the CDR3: TGCGCCAGCAGCTCGACAGGGGCCTATAATTCACCCCTCCACTTT. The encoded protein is CASSSTGAYNSPLHF.

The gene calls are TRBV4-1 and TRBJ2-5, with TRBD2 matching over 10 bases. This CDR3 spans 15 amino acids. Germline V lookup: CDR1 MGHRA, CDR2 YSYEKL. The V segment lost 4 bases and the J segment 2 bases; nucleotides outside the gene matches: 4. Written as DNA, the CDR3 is TGCGCCAGCAGCCGCAAAGCGGGAGGGCAAGAGACCCAGTACTTC. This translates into CASSRKAGGQETQYF.

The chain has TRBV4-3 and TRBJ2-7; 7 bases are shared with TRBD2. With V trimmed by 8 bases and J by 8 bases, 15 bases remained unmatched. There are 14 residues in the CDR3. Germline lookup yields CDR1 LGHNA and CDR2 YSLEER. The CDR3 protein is CASGKQAGPGKQYF. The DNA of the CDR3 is TGCGCCAGCGGGAAACAAGCGGGGCCTGGCAAGCAGTACTTC.

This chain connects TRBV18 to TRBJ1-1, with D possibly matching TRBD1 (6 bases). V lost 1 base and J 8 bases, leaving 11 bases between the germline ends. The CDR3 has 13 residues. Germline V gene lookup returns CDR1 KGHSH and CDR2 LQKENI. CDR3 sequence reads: CASSPQAGAEAFF. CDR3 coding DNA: TGTGCCAGCTCACCACAGGCGGGGGCCGAAGCTTTCTTT.

CDR3 region: CASSQGGPVSGANVLTF. CDR3 bases: TGTGCCAGCAGCCAGGGGGGCCCTGTATCTGGGGCCAACGTCCTGACTTTC. The chain links TRBV7-3 to TRBJ2-6; possible D gene TRBD1, 7 bases. This CDR3 has 17 residues. Germline CDR1 SGHTA, CDR2 FQGTGA. Trimming cost V 5 bases and J 1 base, with 15 bases left between them.

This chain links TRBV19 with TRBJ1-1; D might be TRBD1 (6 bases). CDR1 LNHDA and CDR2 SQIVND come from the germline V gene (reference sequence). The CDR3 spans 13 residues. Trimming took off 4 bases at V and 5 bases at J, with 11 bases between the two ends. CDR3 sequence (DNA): TGTGCCAGTAGTAGTACAGGGAGGACTGAAGCTTTCTTT. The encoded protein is CASSSTGRTEAFF.